This T cell receptor beta chain was documented in a study of response to subunit inactivated influenza vaccine. Note on this clonotype: Its antigen is as yet unknown.

MiXCR, run by TCRdb on the RT-PCR reads, gives a single entry per CDR3 protein. Among almost 600,000 distinct CDR3 sequences listed, less than 15% were seen once. From germline, CDR1 is SQVTM and CDR2 ANQGSEA. V dropped 0 bases and J dropped 8 bases, with 7 bases sitting between them. The CDR3 extends over 11 amino acids. Overall study findings and caveats: Authors suggested each seasonal influenza vaccination recruits few new T cells.

The TCR was taken from a middle-aged man who received an inactivated influenza vaccine. The sample consisted of PBMCs from blood, taken approximately 13 days after vaccination. The chain combines TRBV29-1 with TRBJ1-2; D unresolved. CDR3 coding DNA: TGCAGCGTTGAAGACCCCTCAGGCTACACCTTC. Translated, it gives CSVEDPSGYTF.